The TCR beta chain described here comes from a study of T cell repertoires in cytomegalovirus infection. For the study at large: Alongside well-studied HLA-B-restricted CMV epitopes, recently identified HLA-C-restricted CMV epitopes were also used. Public TCR beta signatures were indicative of both CMV infection and a matching HLA type.

Each CDR3 protein is one row after TCRdb ran MiXCR on the reads. The profile covers about a million distinct CDR3 sequences, with about 33% appearing a single time and roughly 13% taken by the ten largest. Whole-study results and caveats: The cumulative frequency of public TCR beta families identified carriers of CMV plus the relevant HLA.

The V gene lost 3 bases and the J gene lost 1 base, with 6 bases spanning the gap. CDR1 is LNHDA and CDR2 is SQIVND in the germline V gene (reference sequence). The CDR3 loop spans 13 amino acids. The sample holds a few counts of this clonotype. Its antigen is undetermined. This chain joins TRBV19 and TRBJ1-2; D is uncertain. This material consisted of cultured CD8+ T cells from PBMCs, taken from culture after CMV antigen stimulation. The TCR comes from a human donor in good health (CMV status not recorded). Some clones in this sample may be carry-over from other donors' samples. The CDR3, as DNA: TGTGCCAGTAGTATGCCGTATAACTATGGCTACACCTTC. Residues: CASSMPYNYGYTF.